This entry is about one T cell receptor (beta chain). Its antigen target is currently unknown. Per-base quality was not reported, and no clone a single base away is much larger than it. The data were obtained in a study of cytomegalovirus exposure and HLA in healthy donors (dated by TCRdb to the late 2010s). Context from the whole study: An earlier analysis of fewer than 750 of the donors reported 276 Gb of sequence data and some 110 million unique TCR beta sequences obtained from approximately 180 million T cells. Class I and class II HLA loci were covered by the typing at four-digit resolution. Roughly 300 gigabases of sequencing data and approximately 85 million unique TCR sequences were included in an early release covering several hundred HLA-typed donors. The study aimed to test whether cataloging public T cell receptors could reveal signatures of past pathogen exposure. On average, around 230,000 unique TCR beta nucleotide sequences were sequenced per donor among several hundred genotyped donors of the cohort, with 15% to 20% of those sequences being non-productive. To decide whether each TCR beta V gene segment behaved as functional or pseudogenic, an earlier analysis of some 600 of the donors relied on high-throughput TCR beta sequencing. In a later genetic analysis, genome-wide SNP genotypes for about 65% of the roughly 700 donors were used, and that subset was treated as a discovery cohort. A later analysis re-analyzed previously published TCR beta repertoires from 600 to 850 donors and added high-resolution HLA genotyping to study TCR occurrence patterns. Using immunosequencing, the study profiled T cell repertoires from 500 to 800 subjects and related those repertoires to cytomegalovirus serostatus. High-throughput TCR immunosequencing, statistical association of individual TCRs with disease status, and machine learning were combined to predict cytomegalovirus infection status. Typing coverage varied by locus: about 620-630 donors for A, B, C, DRB1 and DQB1; some 520 for DQA1; some 610 for DPA1; roughly 450 for DPB1. Donor age, sex, ethnicity and CMV serostatus were collected together with the repertoire data. Of the approximately 400 genotyped donors, approximately 80% were placed in the genetic ancestry cluster associated with self-reported Caucasian donors. In addition to the first cohort of hundreds of subjects, a separate validation cohort of 130 or so different subjects was used. Every discovery cohort repertoire had been produced on one sequencing platform. Roughly five DR-DQ haplotypes were treated as single units for association and clustering because of strong linkage in the cohort. Rather than using new phenotypic data, the later analysis identified candidate immune exposures from TCR beta sequences and from how often those sequences occurred across donors. On the study overall, not on this receptor specifically: A further reported finding was that TCR beta sequences accurately predicted the HLA-A and HLA-B alleles for most subjects in the first cohort. At a false discovery rate of 0.05, a later analysis linked about 16,000 TCR beta sequences to specific HLA alleles. The presence/absence analyses assumed that sequencing depth was roughly uniform across donors, and that assumption may not be true. The 87-base-pair reads could not distinguish some IMGT-functional V segments, including TRBV6-2 and TRBV6-3, so those segments were excluded. The authors suggested that the approach could potentially be generalized to other disease states and immunological phenotypes. According to a later analysis, parvovirus B19, influenza, CMV and Epstein-Barr virus appeared linked to several top co-occurrence clusters. Because counts were too low, roughly 18 rarely observed V segments, including chromosome 9 orphons, were left out of the earlier analysis of several hundred of the donors. A later analysis found that HLA-associated TCR beta chains were more clonally expanded and had lower generation probabilities than equally common non-associated chains. An association between a missense DCLRE1C variant and V-gene and J-gene trimming of TCR beta chains was found in a later genetic analysis and replicated in an independent cohort. In a later analysis, TCR association rates were found to vary across HLA loci, with the most associated TCRs seen for DRB1 alleles and the fewest for HLA-C alleles. For the cohort, immune exposure information was limited to CMV serostatus. A cluster of highly shared sequence variants was judged likely to represent a technical artifact of the sequencing pipeline. When HLA alleles, especially DR and DQ, strongly co-occurred, attributing TCR associations to individual alleles was difficult. A later analysis found that most CMV-associated TCR beta chains appeared HLA-restricted, with HLA associations seemingly driven largely by CMV exposure. A total of roughly 160 TCR beta chains were listed by the study as associated with cytomegalovirus. Because HLA typing was missing for some donors at each locus, association tests included only the typed subset. Most TCR sequences were observed very rarely across donors, whereas some public TCRs were present in many individuals. Three of the identified cytomegalovirus-associated TCR beta chains were confirmed in vitro to be specific for cytomegalovirus antigens. In a later genetic analysis, fewer N-insertions in productive TCRs were reported among donors in an Asian-associated ancestry cluster than the roughly 700-donor mean. Only TCR beta chains were sequenced in this cohort, and the absence of alpha or paired-chain data limited detectable features. Linkage disequilibrium might explain the correlated functional status among segregating V segments, but an unknown experimental factor could not be ruled out. An earlier analysis of approximately 540 of the donors showed that most TCR beta V segments appeared in productive rearrangements either about 87% or about 30% of the time, which broadly matched IMGT annotations. In both the original and validation cohorts, the classifier was reported to diagnose cytomegalovirus status with high specificity and sensitivity.

In total, over 600 healthy bone marrow donors made up the cohort. All cohort members were sampled while nominally healthy, although unrecorded immune exposures were likely present. The donor tested CMV seropositive and was one of the 289 seropositive cohort members. A peripheral blood sample was collected from each donor, and TCR beta sequencing was performed on peripheral blood mononuclear cells. Genomic DNA extraction from the blood cell samples was performed with the Qiagen DNeasy Blood Extraction Kit. Preparation of the library involved the immunoSEQ multiplex PCR assay. A mixture of 60 forward primers for TCR Vbeta segments and 13 reverse primers for TCR Jbeta segments was used in the multiplex PCR. Amplification of the CDR3 region of rearranged TCR beta genes was performed with a multiplex PCR assay on genomic DNA. Amplified TCR beta libraries were sequenced as 87-base-pair reads on the Illumina HiSeq System. For the original study's pipeline: A later analysis tallied roughly 78 million unique TCR beta chains across the 666 repertoires, and some 12 million of those chains were shared by two or more donors. Raw reads were error-corrected and collapsed into unique sequences by a nearest-neighbor algorithm in which closely related sequences were merged to remove PCR and sequencing errors. CDR3 sequences were aligned to IMGT reference sequences to assign V, D and J gene segments. For a sequence to be retained, a match of at least six nucleotides was required to both a V gene segment and a J gene segment. Rearrangements were called productive when the CDR3 lacked stop codons and stayed in frame with V and J; all others were non-productive. Following IMGT convention, CDR3 was defined as the stretch from the second conserved V-encoded cysteine up to the conserved J-encoded phenylalanine. In an earlier analysis of around 640 of the donors, sequences lacking an unambiguous match to a single V gene segment were excluded. An earlier analysis of some 500 of the donors classified V segments as functional when productive rearrangements were above 56.7% and as segregating when the standard deviation between donors was above 5%. A statistical classification framework was developed to diagnose cytomegalovirus status using the catalog of TCR beta chain sequences. In a later analysis, V and J genes were assigned by comparing TCR nucleotide sequences against IMGT/GENE-DB human TR gene sequences. The TCRdist pipeline was used in a later analysis to assign CDR3 sequences and most-parsimonious VDJ recombination scenarios. In a later analysis, each TCR beta chain was defined by its CDR3 amino acid sequence together with its V-gene family, and reads lacking a unique V-gene family were excluded. As a way to deal with suspected cross-contamination and a sequencing artifact, a later analysis dropped under 600 nucleotide sequences that were highly shared and had low generation probability. For each public chain, a later analysis derived a clonal expansion index from normalized ranks of inferred template counts within each repertoire. In a later analysis, generation probabilities were computed using a VDJ recombination model fitted to out-of-frame rearrangements, and the results were checked against IGoR. In a later analysis, TCR-TCR, TCR-HLA and TCR-CMV co-occurrence was scored with hypergeometric tests, and a repertoire-size bias correction was applied to TCR pairs. In a later analysis, false discovery rates were estimated by permuting HLA or CMV assignments 20 times. In a later analysis, co-occurring TCRs were grouped using DBSCAN, and TCRdist sequence similarity was added for clustering within HLA-allele-positive subsets. For co-occurrence clustering, repertoires with fewer than 30,000 or more than 120,000 public chains were excluded, along with a handful of repertoires with anomalous nucleotide sharing. Imported from immuneACCESS, the table was reduced by TCRdb to in-frame sequences with V and J called. These copies leave out some clones; in studies compared against another copy, an unresolved V gene accounts for under half, and the cause of the remainder is not known. V, J and clone size were drawn from that table, and D and trimming were deduced from the DNA. The sample yields some 120,000 clones; approximately 89% were counted once. The ten top clones hold roughly 6.7% of the sample.

The germline ends are 19 bases apart after V is trimmed by 7 bases and J by 1 base. Taken from cysteine to phenylalanine, the CDR3 has 16 residues. The entry retains the CDR3 DNA only, 48 bases that are in frame from base 1. CDR1 and CDR2, per the germline V gene, are MDHEN and SYDVKM. The receptor's source is a woman aged 25 to 45 in good health and CMV-seropositive. This receptor chain uses TRBV28 and TRBJ1-1; D gene: possibly TRBD1, on 5 matching bases. The sequencing input was PBMCs. The DNA reads as follows: TGTGCCAGCACTATCCGCGGTGGGGGAGGGAACACTGAAGCTTTCTTT. Translated, this is CASTIRGGGGNTEAFF.